A single sample gave rise to the 18 T cell receptor beta chains below, sequenced in a study of shared clonotypes between healthy human individuals. The method was immunoSEQ multiplex PCR; TCRdb's version includes in-frame clones alone and lacks a portion of them. The sample contains roughly 450,000 clones, approximately 79% of which appear only once. Sequenced sample: PBMCs. The receptor source for this set is a woman aged 40 to 49 in good health. Some clones in this sample may be carry-over from other donors' samples.

This chain uses TRBV28 with TRBJ2-2; weak D call: TRBD2 (6 bases). Per germline, CDR1 MDHEN and CDR2 SYDVKM. The CDR3 totals 15 residues. V was clipped by 6 bases and J by 0 bases, with 11 bases between them. The CDR3 spells CASRSASANTGELFF. CDR3 bases: TGTGCCAGCAGGTCGGCTAGCGCGAACACCGGGGAGCTGTTTTTT.

The sample holds a few counts of this clone. The chain carries TRBV10-1 and TRBJ2-7; TRBD2 matches at 9 bases. The CDR3 contains 14 residues. The germline V gene encodes CDR1 WNHNN and CDR2 SYGVQD (reference sequence). The J segment lost 3 bases and the V segment lost 6 bases, leaving 6 bases of the junction unmatched. The DNA of the CDR3 is TGCGCCAGCAGCCGCGGGACTAGCAGCTACGAGCAGTACTTC. Protein: CASSRGTSSYEQYF.

The chain recombines TRBV7-2 with TRBJ2-7; 8 nucleotides line up with TRBD2. The V gene's germline CDR1 is SGHTA and CDR2 FQGNSA. J was trimmed by 0 bases and V by 1 base; bases with no gene match: 2. The CDR3 has 15 amino acids. This CDR3 reads CASSLVLAASYEQYF. CDR3 in DNA: TGTGCCAGCAGCTTAGTACTAGCGGCCTCCTACGAGCAGTACTTC.

V and J are TRBV5-6 and TRBJ1-2, with D perhaps TRBD1 (6 bases). The germline gives CDR1 SGHDT, CDR2 YYEEEE. The CDR3 totals 13 residues. V lost 10 bases and J lost 7, with 20 bases in between. The CDR3 is CAPRGGSLTGYTF. In DNA, the CDR3 is TGTGCCCCCCGGGGGGGCAGTCTCACTGGCTACACCTTC.

On this clone: Germline and junction disagree at one end, which may indicate a read error. The chain is built from TRBV5-1 and TRBJ1-1; no reliable D call. From germline, CDR1 is SGHRS and CDR2 YFSETQ. There are 13 residues in the CDR3. The CDR3 sequence: CASSVDGPTTPLF. CDR3 nucleotide sequence: TGCGCCAGCAGCGTAGACGGCCCAACAACCCCACTCTTT.

This clone was observed once. The gene calls are TRBV6-1 and TRBJ2-7; maybe TRBD2 (5 bases). The CDR3 has 13 amino acids. The germline gives CDR1 MNHNS, CDR2 SASEGT. V was pared by 6 bases and J by 5 bases, with 14 bases between. The CDR3 here is CASRGRTGHEQYF. Written as DNA, the CDR3 is TGTGCCAGCAGGGGTAGGACTGGCCACGAGCAGTACTTC.

The chain recombines TRBV6-5 with TRBJ2-7; D ambiguous. The CDR3 contains 16 residues. Trimming stripped 2 bases from V and 2 bases from J, with 16 bases between. Germline V gene lookup returns CDR1 MNHEY and CDR2 SVGAGI. CDR3 nucleotide sequence: TGTGCCAGCAGTTACGAGTCGGTGCCGAGTCCCTACGAGCAGTACTTC. Translating gives CASSYESVPSPYEQYF.

V is TRBV11-3 and J is TRBJ2-2; D possibly corresponds to TRBD2 (6 bases). This CDR3 is 16 amino acids long. Per the germline V gene, CDR1 is SGHNT and CDR2 is YENEEA. V was shortened by 7 bases and J by 1 base, with 16 bases between the two germline ends. CDR3 amino acids: CASTPPLGGNTGELFF. The CDR3 coding sequence is TGTGCCAGCACCCCCCCCCTGGGAGGGAACACCGGGGAGCTGTTTTTT.

The chain uses TRBV9 and TRBJ1-2, with a possible D match to TRBD1 (5 bases). The CDR3 sequence is 14 residues long. CDR1 SGDLS and CDR2 YYNGEE come from the germline V gene. V shed 0 bases and J shed 5 bases, with 11 bases lying between them. CDR3 region: CASSVEAGFYGYTF. The CDR3 DNA reads as TGTGCCAGCAGCGTAGAAGCAGGGTTTTATGGCTACACCTTC. Full variable domain (missing parts from reference TRBV9 and TRBJ1-2): DSGVTQTPKHLITATGQRVTLRCSPRSGDLSVYWYQQSLDQGLQFLIQYYNGEERAKGNILERFSAQQFPDLHSELNLSSLELGDSALYFCASSVEAGFYGYTFGSGTRLTVV.

The chain couples TRBV5-4 to TRBJ2-1; 13 positions agree with TRBD2. V lost 4 bases, J lost 3 bases, and 1 base stayed unmatched. Germline V gives CDR1 SGHNT, CDR2 YYREEE (reference sequence). CDR3 length: 15 residues. The CDR3 loop reads CASSRTSGGYNEQFF. The CDR3 DNA sequence: TGTGCCAGCAGCCGGACTAGCGGGGGCTACAATGAGCAGTTCTTC.

The table lists this clone with a few counts. The V and J genes are TRBV5-4 and TRBJ1-2, with 9 bases aligning to TRBD1. Losses at the gene ends were 4 bases for V and 3 bases for J; bases not matched to a gene: 7. The germline V gene encodes CDR1 SGHNT and CDR2 YYREEE (reference sequence). The CDR3 contains 15 residues. The CDR3 loop reads CASSIGQGSDYGYTF. The CDR3, as DNA: TGTGCCAGCAGCATCGGACAGGGGTCGGACTATGGCTACACCTTC.

This sequence joins TRBV2 and TRBJ2-2; TRBD2 matches at 15 bases. Unmatched junction bases numbered 4, after V lost 4 bases and J lost 4 bases. Germline lookup yields CDR1 SNHLY and CDR2 FYNNEI. The CDR3 loop spans 17 amino acids. The CDR3 DNA is TGTGCCAGCAGTGTGGGACTAGCGGGGGGAGGCACCGGGGAGCTGTTTTTT. Its translation: CASSVGLAGGGTGELFF.

V and J are TRBV30 and TRBJ2-7, with 7 bases identical to TRBD1. In germline, CDR1 is GTSNPN, CDR2 SVGIG (reference sequence). The CDR3 runs to 13 residues. V lost 4 bases and J lost 2; bases outside the gene matches: 5. CDR3 nucleotide sequence: TGTGCCTGGACAGGGGGTCAGGCCTACGAGCAGTACTTC. Its protein product is CAWTGGQAYEQYF.

The chain couples TRBV18 to TRBJ1-4; D possibly corresponds to TRBD1 (5 bases). V dropped 3 bases and J dropped 7 bases, with 9 bases sitting between them. This CDR3 has 13 residues. Per germline, CDR1 KGHSH and CDR2 LQKENI. The CDR3 spells CASSPGGREKLFF. CDR3 in DNA: TGTGCCAGCTCACCGGGGGGACGTGAAAAACTGTTTTTT.

The chain has TRBV19 and TRBJ2-7, with 9 positions matching TRBD1. The length of the CDR3 is 15 residues. The germline CDR1 and CDR2 sequences are LNHDA and SQIVND (reference sequence). J was trimmed by 3 bases and V by 8 bases; bases with no gene match: 11. CDR3 in amino acids: CASSSTGQGSYEQYF. In nucleotides, the CDR3 is TGTGCCAGTTCCTCTACGGGACAGGGTAGCTACGAGCAGTACTTC.

Regarding this clone: The identical CDR3 is also encoded by other nucleotide sequences in the sample. The CDR3 region is CASSPGQGAGNTIYF. DNA of the CDR3: TGTGCCAGCTCCCCCGGACAGGGGGCGGGAAACACCATATATTTT. The V call is TRBV18, the J call TRBJ1-3; TRBD1 matches at 11 bases. This CDR3 comprises 15 residues. CDR1 and CDR2 (germline): KGHSH, LQKENI. The junction had 5 bases not matched to a gene; V was cut back by 6 bases and J by 4 bases.

The chain couples TRBV12-5 to TRBJ2-1, with 8 bases matching TRBD2. Germline values: CDR1 LGHNT, CDR2 FRNRAP. V shed 0 bases, J shed 5 bases, and the junction held 18 bases outside the gene matches. The CDR3 consists of 20 residues. CDR3 nucleotides: TGTGCTAGTGGTTTGGTACCACTTCCCCTAGGCGGGAGGACAAACAATGAGCAGTTCTTC. Amino acid sequence: CASGLVPLPLGGRTNNEQFF.

This chain joins TRBV5-3 and TRBJ2-7; no firm D call. TRBV5-3 is annotated as an ORF whose role is uncertain. The CDR3 loop spans 16 amino acids. Trimming left V 0 bases short and J 1 base short, with 14 bases between. CDR3 sequence: CARSLAKADFSYEQYF. The CDR3 bases are TGTGCCAGAAGCTTGGCCAAGGCAGATTTTTCCTACGAGCAGTACTTC.